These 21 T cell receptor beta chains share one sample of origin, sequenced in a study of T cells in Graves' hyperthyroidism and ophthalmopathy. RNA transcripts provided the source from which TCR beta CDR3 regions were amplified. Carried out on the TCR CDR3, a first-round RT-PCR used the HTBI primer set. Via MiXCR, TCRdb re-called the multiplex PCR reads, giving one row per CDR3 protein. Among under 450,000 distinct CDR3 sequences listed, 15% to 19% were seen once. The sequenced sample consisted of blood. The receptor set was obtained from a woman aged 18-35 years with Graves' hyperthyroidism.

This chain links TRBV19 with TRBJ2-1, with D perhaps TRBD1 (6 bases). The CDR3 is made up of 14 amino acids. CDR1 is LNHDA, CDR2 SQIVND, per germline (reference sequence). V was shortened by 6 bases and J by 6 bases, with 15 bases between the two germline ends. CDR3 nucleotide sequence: TGTGCCAGTAGCCGGCAGTGGGGGCCCAATGAGCAGTTCTTC. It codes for CASSRQWGPNEQFF.

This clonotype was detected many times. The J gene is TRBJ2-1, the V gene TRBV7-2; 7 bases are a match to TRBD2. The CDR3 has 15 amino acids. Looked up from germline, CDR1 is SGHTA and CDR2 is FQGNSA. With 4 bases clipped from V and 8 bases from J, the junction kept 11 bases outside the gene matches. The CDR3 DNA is TGTGCCAGCAGCTCCTCCGGGACTATTCCCCATGAGCAGTTCTTC. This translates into CASSSSGTIPHEQFF.

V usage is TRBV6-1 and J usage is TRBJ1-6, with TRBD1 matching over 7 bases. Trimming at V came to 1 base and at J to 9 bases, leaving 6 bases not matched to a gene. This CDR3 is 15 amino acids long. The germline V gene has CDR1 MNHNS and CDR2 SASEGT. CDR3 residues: CASSEGWAGGSPLHF. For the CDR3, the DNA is TGTGCCAGCAGTGAAGGTTGGGCAGGGGGTTCACCCCTCCACTTT.

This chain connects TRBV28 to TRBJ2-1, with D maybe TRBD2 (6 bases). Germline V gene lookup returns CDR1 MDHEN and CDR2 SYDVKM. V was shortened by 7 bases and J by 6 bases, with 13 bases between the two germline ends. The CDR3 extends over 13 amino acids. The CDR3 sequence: CASTLGGGNEQFF. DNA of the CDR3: TGTGCCAGCACCCTGGGGGGAGGCAATGAGCAGTTCTTC.

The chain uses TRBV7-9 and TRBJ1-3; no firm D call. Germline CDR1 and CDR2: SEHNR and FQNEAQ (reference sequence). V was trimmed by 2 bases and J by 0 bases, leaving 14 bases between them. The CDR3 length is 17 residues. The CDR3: CASSLRSSTISGNTIYF. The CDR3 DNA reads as TGTGCCAGCAGCTTAAGGTCGAGTACGATCTCTGGAAACACCATATATTTT.

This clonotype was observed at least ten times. The CDR3 is CSARTGQGGTEAFF. DNA for the CDR3: TGCAGTGCGAGGACCGGACAGGGGGGAACTGAAGCTTTCTTT. The chain employs TRBV20-1 and TRBJ1-1, with 10 nucleotides matching TRBD1. This CDR3 has 14 amino acids. Germline V lookup: CDR1 DFQATT, CDR2 SNEGSKA (reference sequence). V trimming: 6 bases; J trimming: 5 bases; junction bases outside the gene matches: 9.

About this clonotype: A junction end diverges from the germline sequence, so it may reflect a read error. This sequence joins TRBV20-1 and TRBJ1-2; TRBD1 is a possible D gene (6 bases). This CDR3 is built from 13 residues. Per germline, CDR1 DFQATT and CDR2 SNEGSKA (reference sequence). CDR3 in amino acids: CSTRVGAGYGYTF. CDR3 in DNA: TGCAGTACTAGAGTGGGGGCCGGCTATGGCTACACCTTC.

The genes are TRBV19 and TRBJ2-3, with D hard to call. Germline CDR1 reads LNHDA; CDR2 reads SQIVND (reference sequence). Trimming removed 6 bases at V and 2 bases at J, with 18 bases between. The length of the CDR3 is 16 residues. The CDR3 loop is CASSQKMGRATDTQYF. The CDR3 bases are TGTGCCAGTAGCCAGAAGATGGGCCGAGCCACAGATACGCAGTATTTT.

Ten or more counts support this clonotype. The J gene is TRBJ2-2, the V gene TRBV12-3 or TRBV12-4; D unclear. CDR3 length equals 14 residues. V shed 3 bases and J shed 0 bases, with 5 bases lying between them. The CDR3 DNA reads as TGTGCCAGCAGTTTCCCCGCGAACACCGGGGAGCTGTTTTTT. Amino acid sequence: CASSFPANTGELFF.

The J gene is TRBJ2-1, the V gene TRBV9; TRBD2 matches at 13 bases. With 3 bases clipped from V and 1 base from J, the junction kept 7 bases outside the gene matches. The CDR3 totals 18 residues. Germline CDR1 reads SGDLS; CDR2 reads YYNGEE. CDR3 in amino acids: CASSGTSGGLKSYNEQFF. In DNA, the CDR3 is TGTGCCAGCAGCGGGACTAGCGGGGGCCTGAAATCCTACAATGAGCAGTTCTTC.

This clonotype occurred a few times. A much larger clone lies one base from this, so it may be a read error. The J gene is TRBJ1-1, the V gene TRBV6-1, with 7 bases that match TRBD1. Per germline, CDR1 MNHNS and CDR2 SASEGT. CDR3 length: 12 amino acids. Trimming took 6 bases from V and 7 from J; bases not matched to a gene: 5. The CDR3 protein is CASSLGQIEAFF. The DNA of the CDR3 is TGTGCCAGCAGCTTGGGACAGATTGAAGCTTTCTTT.

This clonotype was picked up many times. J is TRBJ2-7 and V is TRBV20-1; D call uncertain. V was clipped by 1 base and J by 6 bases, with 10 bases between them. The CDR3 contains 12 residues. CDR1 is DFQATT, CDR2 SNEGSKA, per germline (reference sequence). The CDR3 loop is CSARGGVGEQYF. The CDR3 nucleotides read TGCAGTGCTAGAGGAGGAGTCGGCGAGCAGTACTTC.

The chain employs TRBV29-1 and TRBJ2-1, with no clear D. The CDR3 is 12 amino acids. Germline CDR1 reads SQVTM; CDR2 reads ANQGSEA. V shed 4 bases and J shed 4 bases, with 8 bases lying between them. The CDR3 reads CSVVLSYNEQFF. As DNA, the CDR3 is TGCAGCGTTGTTTTGAGTTACAATGAGCAGTTCTTC.

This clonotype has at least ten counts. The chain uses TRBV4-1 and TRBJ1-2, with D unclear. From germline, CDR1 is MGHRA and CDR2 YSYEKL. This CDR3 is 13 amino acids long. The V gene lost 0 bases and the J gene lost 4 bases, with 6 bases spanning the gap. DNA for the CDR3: TGCGCCAGCAGCCAAGATTTGTCCTATGGCTACACCTTC. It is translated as CASSQDLSYGYTF.

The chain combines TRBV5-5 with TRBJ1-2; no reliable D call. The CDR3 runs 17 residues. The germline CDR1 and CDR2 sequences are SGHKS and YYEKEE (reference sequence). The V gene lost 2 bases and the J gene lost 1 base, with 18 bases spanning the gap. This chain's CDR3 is CASSFLGLGDFNYGYTF. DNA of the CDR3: TGTGCCAGCAGCTTCCTCGGCTTGGGAGATTTTAACTATGGCTACACCTTC.

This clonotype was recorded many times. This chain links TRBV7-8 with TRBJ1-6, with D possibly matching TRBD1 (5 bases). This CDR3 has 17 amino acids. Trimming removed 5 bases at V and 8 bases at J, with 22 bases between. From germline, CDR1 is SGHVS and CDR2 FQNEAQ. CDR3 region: CASSPRGGKSSYSPLHF. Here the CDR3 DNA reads TGTGCCAGCAGCCCCCGGGGGGGGAAATCTTCCTATTCACCCCTCCACTTT. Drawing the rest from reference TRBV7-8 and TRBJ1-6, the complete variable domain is GAGVSQSPRYKVAKRGQDVALRCDPISGHVSLFWYQQALGQGPEFLTYFQNEAQLDKSGLPSDRFFAERPEGSVSTLKIQRTQQEDSAVYLCASSPRGGKSSYSPLHFGNGTRLTVT.

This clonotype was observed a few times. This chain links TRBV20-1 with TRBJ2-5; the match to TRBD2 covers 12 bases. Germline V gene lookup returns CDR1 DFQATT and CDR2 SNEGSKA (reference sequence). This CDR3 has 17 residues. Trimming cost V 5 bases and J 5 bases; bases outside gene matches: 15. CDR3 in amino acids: CSAEPSLAGGPWETQYF. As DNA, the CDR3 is TGCAGTGCTGAGCCGTCCCTAGCGGGGGGGCCATGGGAGACCCAGTACTTC.

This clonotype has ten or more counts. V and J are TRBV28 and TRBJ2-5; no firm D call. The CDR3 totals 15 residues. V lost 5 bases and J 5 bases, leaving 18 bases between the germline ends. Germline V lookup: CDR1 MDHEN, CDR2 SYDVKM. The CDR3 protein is CASSTGPQFEETQYF. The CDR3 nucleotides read TGTGCCAGCAGTACCGGTCCGCAATTCGAGGAGACCCAGTACTTC.

The DNA of the CDR3 is TGTGCCAGCAGTTCCCTGGGTTCACCCCTCCACTTT. It encodes CASSSLGSPLHF. The chain employs TRBV27 and TRBJ1-6; D unresolved. CDR1 and CDR2 (germline): MNHEY, SMNVEV (reference sequence). The CDR3 contains 12 residues. Trimming pared 4 bases from V and 9 bases from J, leaving 7 bases between.

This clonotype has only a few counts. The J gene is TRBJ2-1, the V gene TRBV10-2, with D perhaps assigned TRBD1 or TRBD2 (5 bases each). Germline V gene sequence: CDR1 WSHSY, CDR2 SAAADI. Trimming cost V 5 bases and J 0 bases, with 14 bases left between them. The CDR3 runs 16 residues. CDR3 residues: CASSLGLASSYNEQFF. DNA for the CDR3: TGCGCCAGCAGTTTGGGGCTAGCAAGCTCCTACAATGAGCAGTTCTTC.

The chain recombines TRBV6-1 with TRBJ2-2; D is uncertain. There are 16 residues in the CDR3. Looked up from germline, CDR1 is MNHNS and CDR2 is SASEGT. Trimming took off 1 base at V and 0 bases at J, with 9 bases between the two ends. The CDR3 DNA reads TGTGCCAGCAGTGAAGAGTGGCTGACGAACACCGGGGAGCTGTTTTTT. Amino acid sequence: CASSEEWLTNTGELFF.